The 30 T cell receptor beta chains reported below all come from one sample, sequenced in a study of OX40 agonist ivuxolimab in advanced cancers. This table comes from immunoSEQ multiplex PCR, and its TCRdb copy is limited to in-frame clones, with some not included. The repertoire holds 26,000 or so clones, with roughly 90% as singletons. This material consisted of CD4+ or CD8+ T cells sorted from blood, taken in a trial of the OX40 agonist ivuxolimab. Receptor source: an adult with an advanced solid tumor such as melanoma, head and neck, liver or kidney cancer.

This chain links TRBV27 with TRBJ1-4; 7 bases match TRBD1. The CDR3 is 14 amino acids. V gave up 3 bases and J gave up 4 bases; unmatched junction bases: 2. Germline-derived CDR1 and CDR2 are MNHEY and SMNVEV (reference sequence). The CDR3 nucleotides read TGTGCCAGCAGTTTTGGGACAGATAATGAAAAACTGTTTTTT. Its protein is CASSFGTDNEKLFF.

By share, this clone counts as medium-sized. The chain combines TRBV29-1 with TRBJ2-3; D is unclear. Deletions cut 5 bases from V and 0 bases from J, with 12 bases between. Germline CDR1 is SQVTM and CDR2 is ANQGSEA. The CDR3 runs to 14 residues. DNA of the CDR3: TGCAGCGTTCCATTTTCAGATAGCACAGATACGCAGTATTTT. It codes for CSVPFSDSTDTQYF.

The gene calls are TRBV14 and TRBJ2-7; D is unresolved. This CDR3 has 12 amino acids. CDR1 is SGHDN, CDR2 FVKESK, per germline. V was clipped by 4 bases and J by 6 bases, with 10 bases between them. The CDR3 DNA sequence: TGTGCCAGCAGCCTGGTTATCGGCGAGCAGTACTTC. This sequence encodes CASSLVIGEQYF.

J is TRBJ2-1 and V is TRBV6-5, with 9 bases identical to TRBD2. Germline CDR1 reads MNHEY; CDR2 reads SVGAGI. The length of the CDR3 is 14 residues. The J segment lost 9 bases and the V segment lost 2 bases, leaving 5 bases of the junction unmatched. The CDR3, as DNA: TGTGCCAGCAGTTACCTGGGACTAGCCGGTGAGCAGTTCTTC. Translating it yields CASSYLGLAGEQFF.

The chain recombines TRBV19 with TRBJ2-1, with 9 bases aligning to TRBD1. Trimming at V came to 3 bases and at J to 7 bases, leaving 4 bases not matched to a gene. Germline V lookup: CDR1 LNHDA, CDR2 SQIVND (reference sequence). The CDR3 loop spans 14 amino acids. Here the CDR3 reads CASSIGTGSNEQFF. The CDR3 DNA is TGTGCCAGTAGTATCGGGACAGGGAGTAATGAGCAGTTCTTC. The full variable domain, with the rest looked up from reference TRBV19 and TRBJ2-1, is DGGITQSPKYLFRKEGQNVTLSCEQNLNHDAMYWYRQDPGQGLRLIYYSQIVNDFQKGDIAEGYSVSREKKESFPLTVTSAQKNPTAFYLCASSIGTGSNEQFFGPGTRLTVL.

This clone was seen only once. The V gene is TRBV7-9, the J gene TRBJ2-1; no clear D gene. CDR1 is SEHNR, CDR2 FQNEAQ, per germline (reference sequence). The germline V and J ends were trimmed by 2 bases and 1 base, with 9 bases remaining between them. CDR3 length: 15 residues. The CDR3 bases are TGTGCCAGCAGCTTAAACTTTCGTTCCTACAATGAGCAGTTCTTC. It encodes CASSLNFRSYNEQFF.

The V call is TRBV5-6, the J call TRBJ1-2; D not resolved. V was pared by 1 base and J by 0 bases, with 7 bases between. Germline CDR1 reads SGHDT; CDR2 reads YYEEEE. The CDR3 length is 14 residues. The CDR3 nucleotides read TGTGCCAGCAGCTTGCTGCCGACTAACTATGGCTACACCTTC. Its protein product is CASSLLPTNYGYTF. Supplemented by reference TRBV5-6 and TRBJ1-2, the full variable domain reads DAGVTQSPTHLIKTRGQQVTLRCSPKSGHDTVSWYQQALGQGPQFIFQYYEEEERQRGNFPDRFSGHQFPNYSSELNVNALLLGDSALYLCASSLLPTNYGYTFGSGTRLTVV.

This clone was seen just once. The J gene is TRBJ1-4, the V gene TRBV2; tentatively, D is TRBD1 (6 bases). This CDR3 comprises 16 residues. The V end lost 0 bases, the J end lost 8 bases, and 16 bases lay between the germline ends. Germline CDR1 and CDR2: SNHLY and FYNNEI. CDR3 amino acids: CASSEADRPGGEKLFF. CDR3 DNA: TGTGCCAGCAGTGAAGCTGACAGGCCGGGGGGGGAAAAACTGTTTTTT. Full variable domain (missing parts from reference TRBV2 and TRBJ1-4): EPEVTQTPSHQVTQMGQEVILRCVPISNHLYFYWYRQILGQKVEFLVSFYNNEISEKSEIFDDQFSVERPDGSNFTLKIRSTKLEDSAMYFCASSEADRPGGEKLFFGSGTQLSVL.

This chain uses TRBV7-9 with TRBJ1-5; D uncertain. Germline V gene lookup returns CDR1 SEHNR and CDR2 FQNEAQ (reference sequence). Trimming pared 5 bases from V and 2 bases from J, leaving 13 bases between. The CDR3 runs to 15 residues. The CDR3 spells CASSRYIDGNQPQHF. The CDR3 nucleotides read TGTGCCAGCAGCCGATACATCGATGGCAATCAGCCCCAGCATTTT.

The rearrangement links TRBV27 to TRBJ1-1; D is perhaps TRBD1 (5 bases). With 1 base removed from V and 1 base from J, the gap between germline ends came to 7 bases. CDR3 length equals 14 residues. From germline, CDR1 is MNHEY and CDR2 SMNVEV (reference sequence). As DNA, the CDR3 is TGTGCCAGCAGTTTATTGGGGGAGAACACTGAAGCTTTCTTT. It yields the protein CASSLLGENTEAFF.

The V call is TRBV6-1, the J call TRBJ1-6; D unresolved. The V end was cut by 2 bases, the J end by 9 bases, with 14 bases between. The CDR3 runs 15 residues. The V gene's germline CDR1 is MNHNS and CDR2 SASEGT. In DNA, the CDR3 is TGTGCCAGCAGTGAAAGATTGACGGAGAGTTCACCCCTCCACTTT. Encoded protein: CASSERLTESSPLHF.

This clone was picked up one time. The J gene is TRBJ2-1, the V gene TRBV4-2; 7 bases fit TRBD2. The V and J ends lost 0 bases and 2 bases, in that order; junction bases with no gene match: 7. Germline assignment: CDR1 LGHNA and CDR2 YNFKEQ. The length of the CDR3 is 17 residues. The CDR3 loop is CASSQEENGLAYNEQFF. DNA for the CDR3: TGTGCCAGCAGCCAAGAGGAAAACGGACTAGCCTACAATGAGCAGTTCTTC.

The genes are TRBV4-1 and TRBJ1-4; possible D gene TRBD1, 6 bases. Trimming removed 2 bases at V and 7 bases at J, with 14 bases between. The CDR3 is 15 amino acids. The V gene's germline CDR1 is MGHRA and CDR2 YSYEKL. CDR3: CASSQQGGTPEKLFF. The DNA for the CDR3 is TGCGCCAGCAGCCAACAAGGGGGGACACCTGAAAAACTGTTTTTT.

The J gene is TRBJ2-7, the V gene TRBV30, with D uncertain. Germline CDR1 reads GTSNPN; CDR2 reads SVGIG (reference sequence). This CDR3 is 11 amino acids long. Trimming took 0 bases from V and 6 from J, leaving 6 bases between them. The CDR3 loop is CAWSVSGEQYF. DNA for the CDR3: TGTGCCTGGAGTGTTTCTGGCGAGCAGTACTTC.

This sequence joins TRBV30 and TRBJ2-3; 8 positions agree with TRBD1. Trimming cost V 5 bases and J 3 bases; bases outside gene matches: 4. The CDR3 runs 13 residues. Germline CDR1 GTSNPN, CDR2 SVGIG (reference sequence). The CDR3 DNA reads as TGTGCCTGGGACAGGGGAATTACAGATACGCAGTATTTT. It is translated as CAWDRGITDTQYF.

The chain uses TRBV9 and TRBJ2-7, with D unresolved. Germline assignment: CDR1 SGDLS and CDR2 YYNGEE. This CDR3 has 13 amino acids. V lost 4 bases and J 3 bases, leaving 11 bases between the germline ends. For the CDR3, the DNA is TGTGCCAGCAGCAGCCGAGTCGGCTACGAGCAGTACTTC. This translates into CASSSRVGYEQYF.

The rearrangement uses TRBV28 and TRBJ2-7, with 10 bases matching TRBD2. V gave up 2 bases and J gave up 2 bases; unmatched junction bases: 3. Germline V gene sequence: CDR1 MDHEN, CDR2 SYDVKM. The CDR3 covers 15 residues. The CDR3 here is CASSLVAGGPYEQYF. DNA for the CDR3: TGTGCCAGCAGTTTAGTAGCGGGAGGACCCTACGAGCAGTACTTC. The variable domain in full, completed from reference TRBV28 and TRBJ2-7, reads DVKVTQSSRYLVKRTGEKVFLECVQDMDHENMFWYRQDPGLGLRLIYFSYDVKMKEKGDIPEGYSVSREKKERFSLILESASTNQTSMYLCASSLVAGGPYEQYFGPGTRLTVT.

The V gene is TRBV27, the J gene TRBJ2-7; 10 nucleotides match TRBD1. Trimming at V came to 5 bases and at J to 4 bases, leaving 8 bases not matched to a gene. This CDR3 comprises 15 residues. Germline loops: CDR1 MNHEY, CDR2 SMNVEV (reference sequence). The CDR3 is CASSLDRGISYEQYF. CDR3 in DNA: TGTGCCAGCAGTCTGGACAGGGGGATTTCATACGAGCAGTACTTC.

The chain is built from TRBV4-2 and TRBJ1-1; D possibly corresponds to TRBD1 (5 bases). CDR1 LGHNA and CDR2 YNFKEQ come from the germline V gene. This CDR3 contains 16 residues. The ends were cut back, 4 bases at V and 1 base at J, with 16 bases in the middle. CDR3 sequence (DNA): TGTGCCAGCAGCCTCGGTTACAGGTTCCAGAACACTGAAGCTTTCTTT. Residues: CASSLGYRFQNTEAFF.

The chain employs TRBV5-4 and TRBJ1-2; 9 positions agree with TRBD1. Per the germline V gene, CDR1 is SGHNT and CDR2 is YYREEE (reference sequence). The J segment lost 0 bases and the V segment lost 4 bases, leaving 10 bases of the junction unmatched. The CDR3 is 17 amino acids. The CDR3, as DNA: TGTGCCAGCAGCCTTAATCCGGGACAGGGAGCTAACTATGGCTACACCTTC. Translation gives CASSLNPGQGANYGYTF.

The chain links TRBV27 to TRBJ2-7; D not resolved. The CDR3 sequence is 14 residues long. Trimming took 0 bases from V and 2 from J, leaving 8 bases between them. CDR1 is MNHEY and CDR2 is SMNVEV in the germline V gene (reference sequence). CDR3 amino acids: CASSLSLRPYEQYF. DNA of the CDR3: TGTGCCAGCAGTTTATCCCTCCGCCCCTACGAGCAGTACTTC.

This sequence joins TRBV7-9 and TRBJ2-7; the D gene is possibly TRBD2 (5 bases). CDR3 length: 15 residues. V lost 8 bases and J lost 3, with 20 bases in between. The germline V gene has CDR1 SEHNR and CDR2 FQNEAQ (reference sequence). This chain's CDR3 is CASDNLREKGYEQYF. CDR3 DNA: TGTGCCAGCGACAATTTAAGGGAGAAAGGCTACGAGCAGTACTTC. Together with reference TRBV7-9 and TRBJ2-7, the CDR3 gives the full variable domain: DTGVSQNPRHKITKRGQNVTFRCDPISEHNRLYWYRQTLGQGPEFLTYFQNEAQLEKSRLLSDRFSAERPKGSFSTLEIQRTEQGDSAMYLCASDNLREKGYEQYFGPGTRLTVT.

The chain recombines TRBV4-1 with TRBJ2-7; a weak D match, TRBD2 (6 bases). The germline CDR1 and CDR2 sequences are MGHRA and YSYEKL. The CDR3 has 14 residues. V lost 1 base to trimming and J lost 7 bases, with 14 bases between them. CDR3 sequence reads: CASSQATGGKEQYF. The CDR3 nucleotides read TGCGCCAGCAGCCAAGCCACGGGCGGGAAGGAGCAGTACTTC.

The gene calls are TRBV19 and TRBJ2-6; weak D call: TRBD1 (7 bases). This CDR3 has 15 residues. Trimming removed 2 bases from V and 7 bases from J, with 12 bases in between. Germline V lookup: CDR1 LNHDA, CDR2 SQIVND (reference sequence). The CDR3 loop reads CASSILQGGANVLTF. Here the CDR3 DNA reads TGTGCCAGTAGTATACTCCAGGGGGGTGCCAACGTCCTGACTTTC.

Here the CDR3 DNA reads TGTGCCAGCAGCGTAGCTATCGGACAGGCGAATGAAAAACTGTTTTTT. Protein: CASSVAIGQANEKLFF. The chain combines TRBV9 with TRBJ1-4, with 7 bases matching TRBD1. The trim removed 0 bases at V and 5 bases at J, leaving 7 bases unmatched. Per the germline V gene, CDR1 is SGDLS and CDR2 is YYNGEE. CDR3 length: 16 amino acids.

The V and J genes are TRBV7-6 and TRBJ2-1; 8 nucleotides align to TRBD2. From germline, CDR1 is SGHVS and CDR2 FNYEAQ. CDR3 length: 15 residues. V shed 5 bases, J shed 0 bases, and the junction held 3 bases outside the gene matches. As DNA, the CDR3 is TGTGCCAGCAGCCGGAGCGGGAGCTCCTACAATGAGCAGTTCTTC. This codes for CASSRSGSSYNEQFF.

The chain employs TRBV27 and TRBJ2-5; perhaps TRBD1 as D (6 bases). The V gene lost 6 bases and the J gene lost 5 bases, with 22 bases spanning the gap. The CDR3 is made up of 16 amino acids. From germline, CDR1 is MNHEY and CDR2 SMNVEV (reference sequence). The CDR3 sequence is CASSHNREKDYETQYF. CDR3 DNA sequence: TGTGCCAGCAGCCATAACAGGGAGAAGGATTACGAGACCCAGTACTTC.

This chain links TRBV13 with TRBJ1-3, with D possibly matching TRBD1 (5 bases). The V and J ends lost 5 bases and 1 base respectively, with 12 bases between them. The CDR3 runs to 15 residues. Germline-derived CDR1 and CDR2 are PRHDT and FYEKMQ (reference sequence). CDR3 DNA sequence: TGTGCCAGCAGCCCGGGGTGGGGGTCTGGAAACACCATATATTTT. Its protein is CASSPGWGSGNTIYF.

The chain is built from TRBV9 and TRBJ2-5; 12 bases match TRBD2. CDR3 length equals 17 residues. CDR1 is SGDLS and CDR2 is YYNGEE in the germline V gene. Losses at the gene ends were 3 bases for V and 1 base for J; bases not matched to a gene: 7. The CDR3 sequence is CASSAPLAGGRQETQYF. Written as DNA, the CDR3 is TGTGCCAGCAGCGCACCACTAGCGGGGGGCCGCCAAGAGACCCAGTACTTC.

The chain couples TRBV9 to TRBJ2-1; TRBD1 might be the D (5 bases). Trimming removed 0 bases at V and 2 bases at J, with 9 bases between. Germline CDR1 reads SGDLS; CDR2 reads YYNGEE. CDR3 length: 15 residues. CDR3 DNA sequence: TGTGCCAGCAGCGTAGAGGGGTTAGCCTACAATGAGCAGTTCTTC. This codes for CASSVEGLAYNEQFF.